The 2 T cell receptor beta chains given below trace back to one sample, sequenced in a study of T cell repertoires in cytomegalovirus infection. TCRdb recomputed calls from the reads with MiXCR, one row per CDR3 protein. Of 250,000 to 300,000 distinct CDR3 sequences listed, about 20% are singletons. These TCRs' antigens remain unknown. Sequenced here: cultured PBMCs, sampled from culture after CMV antigen stimulation. All receptors come from a human donor in good health (CMV status not recorded). Some clones in this sample may be carry-over from other donors' samples.

This clonotype has only a few counts. The CDR3 loop is CASSEYSGSPNYGYTF. The DNA for the CDR3 is TGTGCCAGCAGTGAATATTCGGGCAGCCCTAACTATGGCTACACCTTC. The chain combines TRBV25-1 with TRBJ1-2; no clear D. The CDR3 is 16 residues long. V lost 0 bases to trimming and J lost 0 bases, with 11 bases between them. Germline-derived CDR1 and CDR2 are MGHDK and SYGVNS.

This clonotype was counted a few times. V and J are TRBV19 and TRBJ2-1, with 12 bases lining up with TRBD2. The CDR3 totals 17 residues. V was pared by 7 bases and J by 4 bases, with 11 bases of the junction left unmatched. The V gene's germline CDR1 is LNHDA and CDR2 SQIVND (reference sequence). The CDR3 region is CASTTRVTSGRYNEQFF. In DNA form, the CDR3 reads TGTGCCAGTACCACCCGAGTAACTAGCGGGAGGTACAATGAGCAGTTCTTC.